The next 16 T cell receptor beta chains were all read from a single sample in a study of chemoradiotherapy in HPV16-positive cancers. The table came from immunoSEQ multiplex PCR; TCRdb's copy has only in-frame clones and leaves some out. The sample gives 20,000 to 25,000 clones, about 90% of which show up once; approximately 5% is in the top ten. Source: blood, taken from a patient who underwent chemoradiotherapy. All receptors derive from a human donor with HPV-associated anogenital cancer.

V gene TRBV30 combines with J gene TRBJ1-6; 9 nucleotides match TRBD1. Germline CDR1 is GTSNPN and CDR2 is SVGIG (reference sequence). The CDR3 covers 16 residues. J lost 11 bases, V lost 3 bases, and 14 bases had no gene match. The CDR3 DNA follows: TGTGCCTGGAGGAATACAGGGGGCGTCTCGAAGCCACCCCTCCACTTT. This translates into CAWRNTGGVSKPPLHF. Full variable domain (missing parts from reference TRBV30 and TRBJ1-6): SQTIHQWPATLVQPVGSPLSLECTVEGTSNPNLYWYRQAAGRGLQLLFYSVGIGQISSEVPQNLSASRPQDRQFILSSKKLLLSDSGFYLCAWRNTGGVSKPPLHFGNGTRLTVT.

The chain recombines TRBV6-1 with TRBJ1-2; 7 bases line up with TRBD1. V was pared by 5 bases and J by 2 bases, with 5 bases of the junction left unmatched. CDR1 and CDR2 from the germline V gene are MNHNS and SASEGT. The CDR3 length is 14 residues. The CDR3 is CASSPGTDNYGYTF. The CDR3 DNA sequence: TGTGCCAGCAGTCCGGGGACAGACAACTATGGCTACACCTTC.

The V and J genes are TRBV5-1 and TRBJ2-7, with D perhaps assigned TRBD1 or TRBD2 (5 bases each). This CDR3 contains 16 residues. Per germline, CDR1 SGHRS and CDR2 YFSETQ. Trimming took 5 bases from V and 3 from J, leaving 21 bases between them. The DNA of the CDR3 is TGCGCCAGCAGTCGGGAACCGGGGACCGTAGGCTACGAGCAGTACTTC. Translating gives CASSREPGTVGYEQYF. The full variable domain, with the rest looked up from reference TRBV5-1 and TRBJ2-7, is KAGVTQTPRYLIKTRGQQVTLSCSPISGHRSVSWYQQTPGQGLQFLFEYFSETQRNKGNFPGRFSGRQFSNSRSEMNVSTLELGDSALYLCASSREPGTVGYEQYFGPGTRLTVT.

The chain uses TRBV6-5 and TRBJ1-4; possibly TRBD1 for D (5 bases). From germline, CDR1 is MNHEY and CDR2 SVGAGI. Trimming pared 5 bases from V and 5 bases from J, leaving 15 bases between. The CDR3 totals 15 residues. The CDR3 protein is CASSQWGGGNEKLFF. The CDR3 bases are TGTGCCAGCAGTCAATGGGGGGGAGGGAATGAAAAACTGTTTTTT.

On this clone itself: The sample holds other DNA sequences that translate to the same CDR3. The gene calls are TRBV19 and TRBJ2-5; 9 bases agree with TRBD1. After removal of 5 bases from V and 4 bases from J, the junction contained 2 bases not matched to a gene. The CDR3 spans 13 residues. Germline V lookup: CDR1 LNHDA, CDR2 SQIVND (reference sequence). The DNA of the CDR3 is TGTGCCAGTAGTGGGGGACAGGGAGAGACCCAGTACTTC. It yields the protein CASSGGQGETQYF.

This clone has a handful of counts. The V gene is TRBV18, the J gene TRBJ2-7; D is unresolved. The germline V gene has CDR1 KGHSH and CDR2 LQKENI. V lost 3 bases and J lost 4, with 13 bases in between. The CDR3 has 14 amino acids. The CDR3 sequence: CASSPAASWYEQYF. The CDR3 bases are TGTGCCAGCTCACCGGCGGCGAGTTGGTACGAGCAGTACTTC.

V gene TRBV18 combines with J gene TRBJ2-3; TRBD1 matches 9 bases. Trimming removed 3 bases from V and 3 bases from J; junction bases left unmatched: 7. This CDR3 spans 16 amino acids. Germline loops: CDR1 KGHSH, CDR2 LQKENI. CDR3 protein: CASSPGTGLGTDTQYF. The CDR3 region has the DNA TGTGCCAGCTCACCGGGGACAGGGCTGGGGACAGATACGCAGTATTTT.

This chain connects TRBV18 to TRBJ1-3; D remains unclear. This CDR3 contains 16 residues. Germline V gene lookup returns CDR1 KGHSH and CDR2 LQKENI. V shed 3 bases and J shed 3 bases, with 15 bases lying between them. CDR3: CASSPKTHSSGNTIYF. In DNA, the CDR3 is TGTGCCAGCTCACCCAAGACCCATTCTAGTGGAAACACCATATATTTT.

This clone has more than one count but fewer than ten. The rearrangement links TRBV14 to TRBJ2-2; D remains unclear. Germline loops: CDR1 SGHDN, CDR2 FVKESK. V gave up 3 bases and J gave up 4 bases, with 12 bases separating them. The CDR3 loop spans 15 amino acids. CDR3 coding DNA: TGTGCCAGCAGCCAGATAAGTCGGAGCACCGGGGAGCTGTTTTTT. The encoded protein is CASSQISRSTGELFF.

CDR3 residues: CASSDTDRGNSPLHF. In DNA form, the CDR3 reads TGTGCCAGCAGTGACACCGACAGGGGGAATTCACCCCTCCACTTT. V gene TRBV6-4 combines with J gene TRBJ1-6; 9 positions match TRBD1. Germline-derived CDR1 and CDR2 are MRHNA and SNTAGT. The CDR3 consists of 15 residues. Losses at the gene ends were 2 bases for V and 7 bases for J; bases not matched to a gene: 3.

This clone was found once. The J gene is TRBJ1-2, the V gene TRBV6-5; 8 bases map to TRBD1. V lost 4 bases, J lost 7 bases, and 5 bases stayed unmatched. This CDR3 contains 13 residues. Per germline, CDR1 MNHEY and CDR2 SVGAGI. CDR3 bases: TGTGCCAGCAGTTGGGGACAGGCTAGTGGCTACACCTTC. This translates into CASSWGQASGYTF.

V is TRBV9 and J is TRBJ1-6; D may be TRBD1 (6 bases). V lost 4 bases and J 6 bases, leaving 14 bases between the germline ends. Germline loops: CDR1 SGDLS, CDR2 YYNGEE. The CDR3 has 15 residues. The CDR3 is CASSLSGTLNSPLHF. The CDR3 bases are TGTGCCAGCAGCTTATCCGGGACACTTAATTCACCCCTCCACTTT.

The chain uses TRBV7-8 and TRBJ2-3; D remains ambiguous. The CDR3 length is 14 residues. The V gene lost 5 bases and the J gene lost 0 bases, with 9 bases spanning the gap. CDR1 and CDR2 (germline): SGHVS, FQNEAQ. CDR3: CASSPFTSTDTQYF. CDR3 in DNA: TGTGCCAGCAGCCCCTTTACTAGCACAGATACGCAGTATTTT.

The chain couples TRBV7-9 to TRBJ2-1; D ambiguous. Germline V gene data show CDR1 as SEHNR and CDR2 as FQNEAQ (reference sequence). The CDR3 extends over 12 amino acids. The V end was cut by 3 bases, the J end by 7 bases, with 7 bases between. Here the CDR3 reads CASSLGLNEQFF. CDR3 DNA: TGTGCCAGCAGCTTGGGCTTGAATGAGCAGTTCTTC. Drawing the rest from reference TRBV7-9 and TRBJ2-1, the complete variable domain is DTGVSQNPRHKITKRGQNVTFRCDPISEHNRLYWYRQTLGQGPEFLTYFQNEAQLEKSRLLSDRFSAERPKGSFSTLEIQRTEQGDSAMYLCASSLGLNEQFFGPGTRLTVL.

The chain recombines TRBV27 with TRBJ1-5; unclear D gene. The CDR3 consists of 15 residues. V shed 2 bases and J shed 1 base, with 9 bases lying between them. Germline values: CDR1 MNHEY, CDR2 SMNVEV (reference sequence). The CDR3 is CASSLNPPSNQPQHF. Here the CDR3 DNA reads TGTGCCAGCAGTTTAAATCCGCCAAGCAATCAGCCCCAGCATTTT.

The J gene is TRBJ1-2, the V gene TRBV28; the match to TRBD1 covers 9 bases. This CDR3 is built from 13 residues. Germline V gene data show CDR1 as MDHEN and CDR2 as SYDVKM. V was pared by 7 bases and J by 5 bases, with 5 bases of the junction left unmatched. The CDR3 coding sequence is TGTGCCAGCACCACGGGACAGGGATATGGCTACACCTTC. Protein product: CASTTGQGYGYTF.